This TCR beta chain emerged from a study of shared clonotypes between healthy human individuals. Study-wide results and limits: Sequencing depth was expected to influence donor clonotype sharing. Few donors limited the genetic and exposure-history diversity represented.

This clone has a handful of counts. Its matching antigen is unknown. The authors ran unsorted PBMC replicate PCRs on about 320 ng DNA, around 27,000 T cell genomes. TCRdb keeps only in-frame clones here, not all; method: immunoSEQ multiplex PCR. The repertoire holds fewer than 700,000 clones, with roughly four fifths as singletons. This TCR came from a woman aged 40 to 50 in good health. Some clones in this sample may be carry-over from other donors' samples. Sequencing input: PBMCs.

The CDR3 loop is CASSSWDRGNYEQYF. DNA of the CDR3: TGTGCCAGCAGCTCCTGGGACAGGGGAAACTACGAGCAGTACTTC. The chain joins TRBV7-3 to TRBJ2-7, with 10 bases aligning to TRBD1. The germline V gene has CDR1 SGHTA and CDR2 FQGTGA. Losses at the gene ends were 4 bases for V and 3 bases for J; bases not matched to a gene: 6. The length of the CDR3 is 15 residues.